What follows are 12 T cell receptor beta chains derived from one specimen sequenced in a study of blood T cell repertoires in COVID-19. Generated by immunoSEQ multiplex PCR, the TCRdb table keeps only in-frame clones and is missing some. Counted here are 300,000 to 400,000 clones, 80% to 90% occurring once; the ten biggest clones make up roughly 6%. Material for sequencing was peripheral blood. All receptors derive from a woman in her forties or fifties with COVID-19, enrolled during active disease.

The V and J genes are TRBV5-1 and TRBJ2-2; 12 nucleotides match TRBD2. The trim removed 3 bases at V and 6 bases at J, leaving 12 bases unmatched. The germline V gene has CDR1 SGHRS and CDR2 YFSETQ. This CDR3 spans 18 amino acids. Written as DNA, the CDR3 is TGCGCCAGCAGCTCCTCGTATAGAGGACTAGCGGGACCCGGGGAGCTGTTTTTT. It specifies CASSSSYRGLAGPGELFF.

This rearrangement joins TRBV24-1 to TRBJ2-3; D uncertain. Trimming removed 3 bases from V and 5 bases from J, with 11 bases in between. The CDR3 runs 14 residues. Germline assignment: CDR1 KGHDR and CDR2 SFDVKD. CDR3 loop: CATSDLAGGDTQYF. CDR3 nucleotide sequence: TGTGCCACCAGTGATCTCGCCGGCGGAGATACGCAGTATTTT.

The rearrangement links TRBV7-9 to TRBJ2-1, with 13 bases aligning to TRBD2. Germline V CDR1 and CDR2: SEHNR, FQNEAQ (reference sequence). J lost 0 bases, V lost 4 bases, and 0 bases had no gene match. This CDR3 contains 16 residues. Here the CDR3 DNA reads TGTGCCAGCAGCTGGACTAGCGGGGGCTCCTACAATGAGCAGTTCTTC. Translating it yields CASSWTSGGSYNEQFF.

The rearrangement links TRBV3-1 (or the pseudogene TRBV3-2) to TRBJ1-1; the D gene is possibly TRBD1 (5 bases). The CDR3 runs 12 residues. V lost 4 bases and J 11 bases, leaving 14 bases between the germline ends. Germline loops: CDR1 LGHDT, CDR2 YNNKEL (reference sequence). The CDR3 loop reads CASSPDTVNAFF. DNA for the CDR3: TGTGCCAGCAGCCCGGACACCGTGAATGCTTTCTTT.

This clone was seen once. The rearrangement joins TRBV11-3 to TRBJ2-2; TRBD2 matches 13 bases. The CDR3 sequence is 16 residues long. V shed 6 bases, J shed 4 bases, and the junction held 5 bases outside the gene matches. Germline V gene data show CDR1 as SGHNT and CDR2 as YENEEA. CDR3 amino acids: CASRLAGGPGTGELFF. CDR3 nucleotide sequence: TGTGCCAGCAGACTAGCGGGAGGGCCGGGCACCGGGGAGCTGTTTTTT.

The chain links TRBV10-1 to TRBJ2-2; maybe TRBD2 (6 bases). Germline CDR1 reads WNHNN; CDR2 reads SYGVQD (reference sequence). The CDR3 consists of 16 residues. V was cut by 4 bases and J by 2 bases, with 14 bases left in between. CDR3: CASSASGGFNTGELFF. The CDR3 region has the DNA TGCGCCAGCAGTGCAAGCGGAGGGTTCAACACCGGGGAGCTGTTTTTT.

The chain employs TRBV11-2 and TRBJ2-7; D uncertain. Germline CDR1 SGHAT, CDR2 FQNNGV. Trimming shortened V by 0 bases and J by 3 bases, and 12 bases separated the two germline ends. The CDR3 extends over 15 amino acids. CDR3 in amino acids: CASSLDGLVNYEQYF. The CDR3 DNA sequence: TGTGCCAGCAGCTTAGACGGTTTGGTCAACTACGAGCAGTACTTC.

The chain is built from TRBV10-3 and TRBJ1-1; tentatively, D is TRBD1 (5 bases). CDR3 size: 14 residues. Germline CDR1 is ENHRY and CDR2 is SYGVKD. Between the trimmed V and J ends, which lost 8 bases and 4 bases, there was a span of 17 bases. In nucleotides, the CDR3 is TGTGCCATCGAGGACCCAGGAGGGGCCACTGAAGCTTTCTTT. Its protein is CAIEDPGGATEAFF.

This chain joins TRBV29-1 and TRBJ2-2, with D perhaps TRBD1 (6 bases). CDR1 and CDR2 (germline): SQVTM, ANQGSEA. The CDR3 totals 14 residues. Trimming cost V 5 bases and J 2 bases, with 12 bases left between them. CDR3 amino acids: CSVRAQGNTGELFF. In nucleotides, the CDR3 is TGCAGCGTTCGGGCACAGGGAAACACCGGGGAGCTGTTTTTT.

V gene TRBV6-5 combines with J gene TRBJ2-3; D is perhaps TRBD1 (6 bases). This CDR3 region has 13 residues. Germline V gene sequence: CDR1 MNHEY, CDR2 SVGAGI. The ends were cut back, 7 bases at V and 2 bases at J, with 10 bases in the middle. The CDR3 protein is CASIRTATDTQYF. The CDR3 region has the DNA TGTGCCAGCATCCGGACAGCCACAGATACGCAGTATTTT.

The rearrangement joins TRBV15 to TRBJ2-7; 9 nucleotides match TRBD1. Germline V gene lookup returns CDR1 LNHNV and CDR2 YYDKDF (reference sequence). This CDR3 spans 13 amino acids. The J segment lost 5 bases and the V segment lost 7 bases, leaving 6 bases of the junction unmatched. The CDR3 here is CATTMDRGHEQYF. CDR3 DNA sequence: TGTGCCACCACCATGGACAGGGGCCACGAGCAGTACTTC.

The chain recombines TRBV19 with TRBJ2-5, with 12 bases identical to TRBD2. CDR3 length: 16 residues. Losses at the gene ends were 4 bases for V and 4 bases for J; bases not matched to a gene: 7. In germline, CDR1 is LNHDA, CDR2 SQIVND (reference sequence). The CDR3 sequence is CASSRTSGAAGETQYF. The DNA for the CDR3 is TGTGCCAGTAGTAGGACTAGCGGGGCCGCCGGAGAGACCCAGTACTTC.